The sequence of this TCR beta chain was determined in a study of blood T cell repertoires in COVID-19. Some clones are missing from TCRdb's copy, which holds only in-frame ones; the method was immunoSEQ multiplex PCR. The sample gives 140,000 to 150,000 clones, around 87% of which show up once; approximately 10% is in the top ten. V lost 4 bases and J lost 2, with 18 bases in between. CDR3 length: 16 amino acids. Germline CDR1 is SGHNT and CDR2 is YYREEE (reference sequence). Sequencing was carried out using PBMCs or T cells enriched from blood (not recorded which). This TCR was recovered from a man in his sixties who had recovered from COVID-19. The chain is built from TRBV5-4 and TRBJ2-5; D might be TRBD1 (6 bases). The CDR3 DNA follows: TGTGCCAGCAGCCCCGGGACACAAAGACAACAAGAGACCCAGTACTTC. This codes for CASSPGTQRQQETQYF.